This entry lists 16 T cell receptor beta chains sequenced from one sample in a study of long-term antiretroviral therapy in people with HIV. The libraries were made with immunoSEQ v3.0 at survey level. Some clones are missing from TCRdb's copy, which holds only in-frame ones; the method was immunoSEQ multiplex PCR. The sample lists around 27,000 clones; around 90% were seen once. The specimen comprised unsorted PBMCs, sampled around 4.5 years after starting antiretroviral therapy. These receptors were collected from a man aged 25 to 40 with HIV.

The V call is TRBV9, the J call TRBJ2-7; 9 positions match TRBD2. Germline V CDR1 and CDR2: SGDLS, YYNGEE. Trimming at V came to 0 bases and at J to 2 bases, leaving 3 bases not matched to a gene. The CDR3 spans 15 residues. Here the CDR3 DNA reads TGTGCCAGCAGCGTAGGGCGGGAGGGCACCTACGAGCAGTACTTC. Translation: CASSVGREGTYEQYF.

The chain recombines TRBV25-1 with TRBJ2-1, with 7 bases aligning to TRBD2. The CDR3 contains 15 residues. V gave up 6 bases and J gave up 5 bases; unmatched junction bases: 10. Germline loops: CDR1 MGHDK, CDR2 SYGVNS. CDR3 sequence (DNA): TGTGCCAGCAGATGGGTTCCCGCGGGAGACAATGAGCAGTTCTTC. It is translated as CASRWVPAGDNEQFF.

The chain uses TRBV30 and TRBJ2-7; D perhaps matches TRBD1 (5 bases). The CDR3 covers 13 residues. The V gene lost 3 bases and the J gene lost 2 bases, with 11 bases spanning the gap. Germline V gene data show CDR1 as GTSNPN and CDR2 as SVGIG (reference sequence). The CDR3, as DNA: TGTGCCTGGAGAAAAGGGGCTACCTACGAGCAGTACTTC. Translation: CAWRKGATYEQYF.

V and J are TRBV6-1 and TRBJ1-1, with D perhaps matching TRBD1 (5 bases). CDR3 length equals 17 residues. In germline, CDR1 is MNHNS, CDR2 SASEGT. Trimming took 4 bases from V and 0 from J, leaving 18 bases between them. The CDR3 sequence is CASSVSRVVDLNTEAFF. The DNA of the CDR3 is TGTGCCAGCAGTGTCTCCAGGGTAGTGGACCTGAACACTGAAGCTTTCTTT.

The rearrangement links TRBV6-5 to TRBJ2-7, with a weak D call TRBD1 (6 bases). The CDR3 sequence is 14 residues long. Between the trimmed V and J ends, which lost 5 bases and 2 bases, there was a span of 13 bases. Germline CDR1 is MNHEY and CDR2 is SVGAGI. The chain's CDR3 is CASSRQDQTYEQYF. The CDR3 DNA reads as TGTGCCAGCAGTCGACAGGACCAAACCTACGAGCAGTACTTC.

CDR3 DNA: TGTGCCAGAAGCTTGGCCAGTCGAGGACAGGGGGGCTCAGAGACCCAGTACTTC. This codes for CARSLASRGQGGSETQYF. The V and J genes are TRBV5-3 and TRBJ2-5, with 10 bases identical to TRBD1. TRBV5-3 is treated as an ORF (open reading frame) with a function not yet certain. There are 18 residues in the CDR3. The V segment lost 0 bases and the J segment 4 bases; nucleotides outside the gene matches: 12.

This clone has just one count. The V call is TRBV2, the J call TRBJ2-3; tentatively, D is TRBD1 or TRBD2 (5 bases each). The CDR3 is 13 residues long. V lost 2 bases and J lost 6, with 9 bases in between. Germline V gene sequence: CDR1 SNHLY, CDR2 FYNNEI. CDR3 in amino acids: CASSELGRDTQYF. Here the CDR3 DNA reads TGTGCCAGCAGTGAACTGGGACGCGATACGCAGTATTTT. The variable domain in full, completed from reference TRBV2 and TRBJ2-3, reads EPEVTQTPSHQVTQMGQEVILRCVPISNHLYFYWYRQILGQKVEFLVSFYNNEISEKSEIFDDQFSVERPDGSNFTLKIRSTKLEDSAMYFCASSELGRDTQYFGPGTRLTVL.

The gene calls are TRBV30 and TRBJ2-7, with 7 bases fitting TRBD1. The germline gives CDR1 GTSNPN, CDR2 SVGIG (reference sequence). There are 12 residues in the CDR3. V shed 3 bases and J 2 bases; nucleotides not matched to a gene: 1. The CDR3 nucleotides read TGTGCCTGGAGAGGGGGCCCCTACGAGCAGTACTTC. Translated, it gives CAWRGGPYEQYF.

This chain connects TRBV27 to TRBJ2-7, with a tentative D call TRBD2 (5 bases). CDR3 size: 15 residues. The V end lost 7 bases, the J end lost 1 base, and 17 bases lay between the germline ends. CDR1 and CDR2 from the germline V gene are MNHEY and SMNVEV (reference sequence). The CDR3 sequence: CASMIIRESSYEQYF. The CDR3 DNA sequence: TGTGCCAGCATGATAATAAGGGAGTCTTCCTACGAGCAGTACTTC.

In nucleotides, the CDR3 is TGTGCCAGCTCACTTGCATCCAACCAGCCCCAGCATTTT. This gives the protein CASSLASNQPQHF. This chain connects TRBV18 to TRBJ1-5; no clear D gene. Trimming took 4 bases from V and 7 from J, leaving 11 bases between them. Germline V gives CDR1 KGHSH, CDR2 LQKENI. This CDR3 is built from 13 residues.

This clone appeared a single time. This chain links TRBV29-1 with TRBJ1-2; D ambiguous. Germline CDR1 and CDR2: SQVTM and ANQGSEA. Trimming stripped 4 bases from V and 8 bases from J, with 17 bases between. This CDR3 contains 13 residues. CDR3: CSVVISQLVGYTF. CDR3 in DNA: TGCAGCGTTGTAATATCTCAACTGGTGGGCTACACCTTC.

The chain combines TRBV19 with TRBJ1-1, with a weak D call TRBD1 (6 bases). V lost 7 bases to trimming and J lost 5 bases, with 23 bases between them. Germline-derived CDR1 and CDR2 are LNHDA and SQIVND (reference sequence). This CDR3 comprises 16 residues. The CDR3 DNA is TGTGCCAGTACCCAGCCTGGGGACAAGGGGATTACTGAAGCTTTCTTT. This codes for CASTQPGDKGITEAFF.

This clone showed up just once. The chain joins TRBV7-9 to TRBJ2-1, with a tentative D call TRBD2 (5 bases). Germline V CDR1 and CDR2: SEHNR, FQNEAQ (reference sequence). This CDR3 spans 13 amino acids. Trimming cost V 3 bases and J 4 bases, with 7 bases left between them. CDR3 in amino acids: CASSFGDYNEQFF. The CDR3 region has the DNA TGTGCCAGCAGCTTCGGGGATTACAATGAGCAGTTCTTC.

The chain uses TRBV30 and TRBJ2-6, with 7 bases fitting TRBD1. Trimming removed 5 bases from V and 1 base from J; junction bases left unmatched: 2. There are 14 residues in the CDR3. In germline, CDR1 is GTSNPN, CDR2 SVGIG (reference sequence). CDR3 loop: CAWETGSGANVLTF. The CDR3 nucleotides read TGTGCCTGGGAGACAGGGTCTGGGGCCAACGTCCTGACTTTC.

J is TRBJ1-2 and V is TRBV13, with D unclear. Trimming removed 7 bases at V and 6 bases at J, with 15 bases between. Germline values: CDR1 PRHDT, CDR2 FYEKMQ (reference sequence). The CDR3 has 13 residues. The DNA for the CDR3 is TGTGCCAGCACCCAAGAGAATTGGGATGGCTACACCTTC. It specifies CASTQENWDGYTF.

This rearrangement joins TRBV7-3 to TRBJ2-2; D is unresolved. This CDR3 contains 14 residues. CDR1 SGHTA and CDR2 FQGTGA come from the germline V gene. Deletions cut 5 bases from V and 6 bases from J, with 13 bases between. The DNA for the CDR3 is TGTGCCAGCAGCCCCGTAGGTTCATCCGGGGAGCTGTTTTTT. Translated, it gives CASSPVGSSGELFF.